The 25 T cell receptor beta chains below all came from one sample that was sequenced in a study of tumor-infiltrating lymphocytes in glioblastoma multiforme. Multiple V-beta primers and a C-beta primer amplified TCRB from RNA. TCRdb analysed the multiplex PCR reads with MiXCR anew, one entry per CDR3 protein. The sample includes approximately 20,000 distinct CDR3 sequences, roughly 68% seen only once; the top ten take around 19%. Sequencing used peripheral blood. Receptors originate from a male donor with glioblastoma.

The chain combines TRBV11-3 with TRBJ2-7; D gene unclear. The V end lost 5 bases, the J end lost 6 bases, and 8 bases lay between the germline ends. CDR1 SGHNT and CDR2 YENEEA come from the germline V gene. The CDR3 totals 11 residues. For the CDR3, the DNA is TGTGCCAGCAGCCTCCAGAGCGAGCAGTACTTC. Translated: CASSLQSEQYF.

This clonotype was picked up many times. The chain uses TRBV20-1 and TRBJ2-7, with D possibly being TRBD1 (6 bases). The CDR3 contains 14 residues. Germline-derived CDR1 and CDR2 are DFQATT and SNEGSKA (reference sequence). The CDR3, as DNA: TGCAGCCTGCGCGCTGGGATGGAGACAGGCGAGCAGTACTTC. Its protein is CSLRAGMETGEQYF.

The chain uses TRBV11-2 and TRBJ1-3; D is unresolved. Trimming left V 1 base short and J 2 bases short, with 6 bases between. CDR1 SGHAT and CDR2 FQNNGV come from the germline V gene. The CDR3 extends over 14 amino acids. This chain's CDR3 is CASSLVGTGNTIYF. CDR3 sequence (DNA): TGTGCCAGCAGCTTAGTCGGGACTGGAAACACCATATATTTT. The complete variable domain, with remaining parts taken from reference TRBV11-2 and TRBJ1-3, reads EAGVAQSPRYKIIEKRQSVAFWCNPISGHATLYWYQQILGQGPKLLIQFQNNGVVDDSQLPKDRFSAERLKGVDSTLKIQPAKLEDSAVYLCASSLVGTGNTIYFGEGSWLTVV.

The J gene is TRBJ2-7, the V gene TRBV19, with D perhaps matching TRBD1 or TRBD2 (6 bases each). Germline CDR1 reads LNHDA; CDR2 reads SQIVND (reference sequence). The V end was cut by 3 bases, the J end by 0 bases, with 12 bases between. The CDR3 runs 15 residues. As DNA, the CDR3 is TGTGCCAGTAGTATTAAGGGGGGACGCTCCTACGAGCAGTACTTC. Its translation is CASSIKGGRSYEQYF.

In the case of this clonotype: Lacking the conserved final phenylalanine or tryptophan, this CDR3 likely reflects a read error. The chain joins TRBV6-5 to TRBJ1-1; 7 bases are a match to TRBD1. Losses at the gene ends were 7 bases for V and 4 bases for J; bases not matched to a gene: 12. Germline V gives CDR1 MNHEY, CDR2 SVGAGI. The CDR3 consists of 15 residues. The CDR3 DNA follows: TGTGCCAGCATAGGTATAGGGGGCGTCGGCACTGAAGCTTTCCTT. Its protein product is CASIGIGGVGTEAFL.

The J gene is TRBJ2-3, the V gene TRBV20-1; 7 bases are shared with TRBD1. This CDR3 comprises 15 residues. Per the germline V gene, CDR1 is DFQATT and CDR2 is SNEGSKA (reference sequence). Unmatched junction bases numbered 9, after V lost 3 bases and J lost 3 bases. The CDR3 DNA is TGCAGTGCTAGGGCGAGGGGGACAGTGACAGATACGCAGTATTTT. Its translation is CSARARGTVTDTQYF.

As for this clonotype: The germline gene is not matched at one end of the junction; a read error may be the cause. The V and J genes are TRBV29-1 and TRBJ2-2, with D possibly TRBD2 on 5 matching bases. Germline-derived CDR1 and CDR2 are SQVTM and ANQGSEA. The CDR3 is 15 amino acids. The CDR3 DNA follows: TGCAGCGTTCAAACGGTACACCCGAACACCGGGGAACTGTTTTTT. Its protein is CSVQTVHPNTGELFF.

In its sample, this clonotype was seen many times. A much larger clone is a single base away; this may be a read error. The genes are TRBV5-6 and TRBJ2-7, with D possibly TRBD2 on 6 matching bases. The CDR3 sequence is 13 residues long. The germline V gene encodes CDR1 SGHDT and CDR2 YYEEEE. CDR3 residues: CAGSLTSLHEQYF. CDR3 coding DNA: TGTGCCGGCAGCTTGACTAGTCTCCACGAGCAGTACTTC.

This clonotype was picked up a small number of times. This may be a read error, as it is one base from a much larger clone. The rearrangement joins TRBV11-3 to TRBJ2-1; D is undetermined. V was trimmed by 5 bases and J by 2 bases, leaving 10 bases between them. The germline V gene has CDR1 SGHNT and CDR2 YENEEA. This CDR3 spans 14 amino acids. In DNA form, the CDR3 reads TGTGCCAGCAGCCCCCGGAACGCCTACAATGAGCAGTTCTTC. Protein sequence: CASSPRNAYNEQFF.

The chain recombines TRBV29-1 with TRBJ2-5; a weak D match, TRBD1 (6 bases). This CDR3 region has 13 residues. Germline V CDR1 and CDR2: SQVTM, ANQGSEA. V was clipped by 4 bases and J by 7 bases, with 16 bases between them. The CDR3 is CSVAGHRGVTQYF. CDR3 DNA: TGCAGCGTTGCGGGACATCGGGGAGTGACCCAGTACTTC.

On this clonotype: The CDR3 end shows no conserved phenylalanine or tryptophan, and so a read error is likely. This rearrangement joins TRBV28 to TRBJ2-5; TRBD2 is a possible D gene (6 bases). Germline loops: CDR1 MDHEN, CDR2 SYDVKM. V lost 8 bases and J 4 bases, leaving 17 bases between the germline ends. The CDR3 consists of 14 residues. The CDR3 here is CASHPRGIGETQYL. The CDR3 region has the DNA TGTGCCAGCCACCCTCGGGGGATAGGAGAGACCCAGTACTTA.

The chain is built from TRBV7-9 and TRBJ2-1; D remains unclear. Germline CDR1 SEHNR, CDR2 FQNEAQ (reference sequence). The CDR3 loop spans 13 amino acids. The V end was cut by 5 bases, the J end by 2 bases, with 7 bases between. DNA of the CDR3: TGTGCCAGCAGCCCCGCTGCCTACAATGAGCAGTTCTTC. Its translation is CASSPAAYNEQFF.

About this clonotype itself: At one boundary the junction diverges from the germline segment, which might be a read error. The chain links TRBV11-2 to TRBJ2-1, with TRBD1 matching 7 bases. Per the germline V gene, CDR1 is SGHAT and CDR2 is FQNNGV. The CDR3 runs to 16 residues. CDR3 amino acids: CASSRDRVKVNNEQLF. The CDR3 DNA sequence: TGTGCCAGCAGCCGCGACAGGGTGAAAGTCAACAATGAGCAGCTCTTC.

Remarks on this clonotype: One end of the junction varies from germline; a read error may be responsible. The chain employs TRBV29-1 and TRBJ2-2, with a tentative D call TRBD1 (6 bases). Germline V gene lookup returns CDR1 SQVTM and CDR2 ANQGSEA. CDR3 length: 13 residues. CDR3 region: CSVEHRDTSEPFF. For the CDR3, the DNA is TGCAGCGTTGAGCACAGGGACACCTCGGAGCCGTTTTTT.

The V gene is TRBV12-3 or TRBV12-4, the J gene TRBJ2-1; D not certain. The CDR3 runs 16 residues. With 2 bases removed from V and 5 bases from J, the gap between germline ends came to 16 bases. CDR3 sequence reads: CASSLTRTYSHNEQFF. In DNA form, the CDR3 reads TGTGCCAGCAGTTTAACCCGGACCTATTCCCACAATGAGCAGTTCTTC.

V and J are TRBV11-2 and TRBJ2-6; no firm D call. This CDR3 contains 15 residues. Trimming took off 1 base at V and 4 bases at J, with 8 bases between the two ends. CDR1 SGHAT and CDR2 FQNNGV come from the germline V gene. CDR3: CASSLVLTGANVLTF. The CDR3 coding sequence is TGTGCCAGCAGCTTAGTTCTAACCGGGGCCAACGTCCTGACTTTC.

This clonotype has a count of ten or more. The chain links TRBV4-2 to TRBJ1-4, with no clear D. The V gene lost 0 bases and the J gene lost 4 bases, with 9 bases spanning the gap. Germline values: CDR1 LGHNA, CDR2 YNFKEQ. CDR3 length: 15 amino acids. CDR3 sequence (DNA): TGTGCCAGCAGCCAAGAAAGGGCTAGTAATGAAAAACTGTTTTTT. Protein sequence: CASSQERASNEKLFF.

This clonotype was found once. One junction end does not reproduce the germline sequence, and a read error may be involved. The CDR3 spells CASSFYKSPFHF. The CDR3 coding sequence is TGTGCCAGCAGCTTTTATAAATCACCCTTCCACTTT. V and J are TRBV13 and TRBJ1-6; D is ambiguous. CDR1 and CDR2 (germline): PRHDT, FYEKMQ (reference sequence). This CDR3 has 12 amino acids.

A note on this clonotype: An end of the junction does not agree with germline; a read error may underlie this. The chain combines TRBV6-2 or TRBV6-3 with TRBJ2-2; D possibly corresponds to TRBD2 (6 bases). Germline V lookup: CDR1 MNHEY, CDR2 SVGEGT. The CDR3 consists of 15 residues. The CDR3: CASTTGFSGTGELVF. The CDR3 DNA reads TGTGCCAGCACTACGGGGTTTAGCGGAACCGGGGAGCTGGTTTTT.

This clonotype has more than one count but fewer than ten. The V call is TRBV20-1, the J call TRBJ2-2; D gene ambiguous. The CDR3 extends over 12 amino acids. Germline assignment: CDR1 DFQATT and CDR2 SNEGSKA (reference sequence). Trimming left V 5 bases short and J 5 bases short, with 9 bases between. The CDR3 coding sequence is TGCAGTGCTGGCCTCCAAACCGGGGAGCTGTTTTTT. Its protein product is CSAGLQTGELFF.

The chain recombines TRBV29-1 with TRBJ2-1; 10 positions agree with TRBD2. The CDR3 runs 13 residues. The V gene end was trimmed by 4 bases and the J gene end by 12 bases; junction bases not matched to a gene: 9. Germline CDR1 is SQVTM and CDR2 is ANQGSEA. The CDR3 loop reads CSVVAGGVGGQFF. The CDR3 bases are TGCAGCGTTGTAGCGGGAGGAGTGGGTGGGCAGTTCTTC.

The rearrangement links TRBV20-1 to TRBJ2-7; 10 bases map to TRBD1. This CDR3 contains 14 residues. The germline CDR1 and CDR2 sequences are DFQATT and SNEGSKA (reference sequence). V lost 5 bases, J lost 4 bases, and 8 bases stayed unmatched. The CDR3 reads CSAQYRDRGYEQYF. The CDR3 DNA is TGCAGTGCTCAGTACCGGGACAGGGGATACGAGCAGTACTTC.

CDR3 bases: TGCAGTGCTATAGATCTGATGGAAGGCTACACCTTC. Amino acids: CSAIDLMEGYTF. The genes are TRBV20-1 and TRBJ1-2; D not certain. Trimming shortened V by 4 bases and J by 8 bases, and 14 bases separated the two germline ends. This CDR3 is 12 amino acids long. Germline lookup yields CDR1 DFQATT and CDR2 SNEGSKA (reference sequence).

CDR3 in DNA: TGCAGTGCTAGCACTAGGGCCCCCCGCACAGATACGCAGTATTTT. Encoded protein: CSASTRAPRTDTQYF. The chain recombines TRBV20-1 with TRBJ2-3; perhaps TRBD2 as D (5 bases). The V end was cut by 3 bases, the J end by 1 base, with 14 bases between. The V gene's germline CDR1 is DFQATT and CDR2 SNEGSKA (reference sequence). CDR3 length equals 15 residues.

V usage is TRBV20-1 and J usage is TRBJ2-5, with D possibly TRBD2 on 6 matching bases. This CDR3 is built from 12 residues. Trimming left V 3 bases short and J 2 bases short, with 7 bases between. Germline CDR1 and CDR2: DFQATT and SNEGSKA (reference sequence). The chain's CDR3 is CSASRGQETQYF. CDR3 nucleotides: TGCAGTGCTAGCCGGGGGCAAGAGACCCAGTACTTC.